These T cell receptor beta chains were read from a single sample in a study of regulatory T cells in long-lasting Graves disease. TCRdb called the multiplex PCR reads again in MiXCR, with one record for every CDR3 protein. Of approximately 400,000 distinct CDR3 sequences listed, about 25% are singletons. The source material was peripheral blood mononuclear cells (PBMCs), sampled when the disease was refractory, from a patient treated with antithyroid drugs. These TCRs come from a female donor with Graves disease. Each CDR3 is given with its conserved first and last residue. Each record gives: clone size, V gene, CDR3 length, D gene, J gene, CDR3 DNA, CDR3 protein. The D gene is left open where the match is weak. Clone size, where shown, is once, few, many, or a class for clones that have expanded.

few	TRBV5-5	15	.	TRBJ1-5	TGTGCCAGCACCACGGGCCTGGATCGCAATCAGCCCCAGCATTTT	CASTTGLDRNQPQHF
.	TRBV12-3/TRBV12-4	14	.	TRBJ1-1	TGTGCCAGCAGTTCCCAGACAGTGTTCACTGAAGCTTTCTTT	CASSSQTVFTEAFF
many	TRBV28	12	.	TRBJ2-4	TGTGCCAGCAGTCCAACAGAAAACATTCAGTACTTC	CASSPTENIQYF
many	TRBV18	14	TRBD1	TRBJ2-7	TGTGCCAGCAGCCCGCGACAGGGAGCCTACGAGCAGTACTTC	CASSPRQGAYEQYF
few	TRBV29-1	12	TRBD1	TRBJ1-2	TGCAGCGTTATTGGACAGGGGCATGGCTACACCTTC	CSVIGQGHGYTF
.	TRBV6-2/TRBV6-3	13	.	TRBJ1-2	TGTGCCAGCAGTGACGGCCTCCTCCTTGGCTACACCTTC	CASSDGLLLGYTF
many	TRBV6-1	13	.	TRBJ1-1	TGTGCCAGCAGTGATGAGGTGAACACTGAAGCTTTCTTT	CASSDEVNTEAFF
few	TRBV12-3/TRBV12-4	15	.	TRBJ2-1	TGTGCCAGCAGTTTAGCGAGGGGCGCCTACAATGAGCAGTTCTTC	CASSLARGAYNEQFF
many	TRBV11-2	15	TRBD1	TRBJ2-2	TGTGCCAGCAGGACGACAGGGTTCGGCACCGGGGAGCTGTTTTTT	CASRTTGFGTGELFF
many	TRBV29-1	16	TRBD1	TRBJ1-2	TGCAGCGTCTCTCTGGGGGGGACAGGGGGCGGCTATGGCTACACCTTC	CSVSLGGTGGGYGYTF
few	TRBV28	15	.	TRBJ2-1	TGTGCCAGCAGTTTTAGGACTTACTCCTACAATGAGCAGTTCTTC	CASSFRTYSYNEQFF
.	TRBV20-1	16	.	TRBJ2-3	TGCAGTGCTAGAGGACTTCGGCGGGATCGGACGGATACGCAGTATTTT	CSARGLRRDRTDTQYF
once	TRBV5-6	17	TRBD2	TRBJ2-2	TGTGCCAGCACCATAGGTCCTGGGCTAGCGGGGCACCGGGAGCTGTTTTTT	CASTIGPGLAGHRELFF
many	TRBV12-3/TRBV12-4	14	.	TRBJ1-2	TGTGCCAGCAGTTTAGCTCTGCCCGTGCGTGGCTACACCTTC	CASSLALPVRGYTF
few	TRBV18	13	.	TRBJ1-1	TGTGCCAGCTCACCACAGGAGGCCACTGAAGCTTTCTTT	CASSPQEATEAFF
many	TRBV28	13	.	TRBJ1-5	TGTGCCAGCAACGGCCCAGATAATCAGCCCCAGCATTTT	CASNGPDNQPQHF
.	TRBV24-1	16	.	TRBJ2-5	TGTGCCACCAGTGATAGCTTAGCGCTAGGAGGAGAGACCCAGTACTTC	CATSDSLALGGETQYF
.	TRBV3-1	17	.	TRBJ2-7	TGTGCCAGCACCAAAGGGAGCGGGACAGCTAGCTCCTACGAGCAGTACTTC	CASTKGSGTASSYEQYF
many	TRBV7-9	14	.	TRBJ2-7	TGTGCCAGCAGCCCAGGGAGGGGGAACTACGAGCAGTACTTC	CASSPGRGNYEQYF
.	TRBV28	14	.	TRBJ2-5	TGTGCCAGCAGTCATGACAGCTACCAAGAGACCCAGTACTTC	CASSHDSYQETQYF
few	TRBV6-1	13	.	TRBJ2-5	TGTGCCAGCACTGGGGGCGTGGGGGAGACCCAGTACTTC	CASTGGVGETQYF
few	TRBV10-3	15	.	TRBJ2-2	TGTGCCATCAGTGAGTCGGGACCTAACACCGGGGAGCTGTTTTTT	CAISESGPNTGELFF
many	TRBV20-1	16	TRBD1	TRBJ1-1	TGCAGTGCTAGAGGCCGTGGACAGGTGGGGTTCACTGAAGCTTTCTTT	CSARGRGQVGFTEAFF
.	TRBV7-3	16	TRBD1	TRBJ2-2	TGTGCCAGCAGCTCCTTTCCGGGACAGCTCACCGGGGAGCTGTTTTTT	CASSSFPGQLTGELFF
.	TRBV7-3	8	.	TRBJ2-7	TGTGCCAGTTACGAGCAGTACTTC	CASYEQYF
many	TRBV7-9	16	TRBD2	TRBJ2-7	TGTGCCAGCAGCTTACCTGCGGGAGAAGGGAGCTACGAGCAGTACTTC	CASSLPAGEGSYEQYF
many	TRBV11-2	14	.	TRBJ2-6	TGTGCCAGCAGCTTATGGCAGGTGGGCAACGTCCTGACTTTC	CASSLWQVGNVLTF
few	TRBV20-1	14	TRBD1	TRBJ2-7	TGCAGTGCTATTTCCGGGACAGGGTCGGACGAGCAGTACTTC	CSAISGTGSDEQYF
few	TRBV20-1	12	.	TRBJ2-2	TGCAGTGCTAGAGGGGAAACCGGGGAGCTGTTTTTT	CSARGETGELFF